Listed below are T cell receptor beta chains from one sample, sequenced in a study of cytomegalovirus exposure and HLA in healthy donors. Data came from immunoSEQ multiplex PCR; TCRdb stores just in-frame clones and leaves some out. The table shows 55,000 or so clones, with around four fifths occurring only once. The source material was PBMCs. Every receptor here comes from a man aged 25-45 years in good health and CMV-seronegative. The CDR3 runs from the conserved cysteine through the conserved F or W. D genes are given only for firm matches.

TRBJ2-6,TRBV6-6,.,CATQVEGAGANVLTF
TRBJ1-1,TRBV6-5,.,CASSYSFNRANTEAFF
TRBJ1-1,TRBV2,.,CASSSQRNTEAFF
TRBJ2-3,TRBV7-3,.,CASSLEITDTQYF
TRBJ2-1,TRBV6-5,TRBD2,CASSYATSGSWNEQFF
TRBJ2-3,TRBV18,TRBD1,CASSPRTGPSGTDTQYF
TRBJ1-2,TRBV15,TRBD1,CATSSDALTGGGGYTF
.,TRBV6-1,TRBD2,CASSELAGSYEQYF
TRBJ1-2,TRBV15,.,CATSRDRISGYGYTF
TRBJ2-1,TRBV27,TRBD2,CASSYFAGVYNEQFF
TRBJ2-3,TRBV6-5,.,CASSYSKLVGYDTQYF
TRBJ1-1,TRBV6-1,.,CASSEARGGPEAFF
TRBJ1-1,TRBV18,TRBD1,CASSPLPTGANTEAFF
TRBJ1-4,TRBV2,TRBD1,CASRKGTGRFEGFF
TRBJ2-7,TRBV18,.,CASSAPEAAYEQYF
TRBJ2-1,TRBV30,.,CAWSPGGYNEQFF
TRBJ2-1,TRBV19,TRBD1,CASSTPRDRGYNEQFF
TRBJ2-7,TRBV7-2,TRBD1,CASSFQGAGYEQYF
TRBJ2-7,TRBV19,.,CASNPGKSEQYF
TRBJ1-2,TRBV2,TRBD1,CASSGTGRGYTF
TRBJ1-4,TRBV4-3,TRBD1,CASSQAGTVRSNEKLFF
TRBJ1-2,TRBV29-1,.,CSCSTSTYGYTF
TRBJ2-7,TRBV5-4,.,CASSSPGGSYEQYF
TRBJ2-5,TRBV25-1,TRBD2,CASSLAGGETQYF
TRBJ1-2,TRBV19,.,CASGPDPGALYGYTF
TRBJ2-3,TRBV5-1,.,CASSLQGIGTDTQYF
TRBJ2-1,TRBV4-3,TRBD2,CASSLIGLADNNEQFF
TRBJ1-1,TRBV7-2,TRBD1,CASSPMTGMNTEAFF
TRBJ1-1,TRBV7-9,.,CASSLEQPVVTEAFF
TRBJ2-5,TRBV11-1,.,CASSPRGASGTQYF
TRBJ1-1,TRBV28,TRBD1,CASSYGQGLNTEAFF
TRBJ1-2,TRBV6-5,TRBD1,CASRTGSYGYTF
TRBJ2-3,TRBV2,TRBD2,CASAGLADPTDTQYF
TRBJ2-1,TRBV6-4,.,CASSDRDNNEQFF
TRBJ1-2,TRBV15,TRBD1,CATSRDIDRGSYGYTF
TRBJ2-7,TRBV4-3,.,CASSQGRGPYEQYF
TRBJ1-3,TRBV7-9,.,CSSSSRGYTIYF